This passage covers 3 T cell receptor beta chains from one sample sequenced in a study of identical twins. In TCRdb, the 5' RACE reads were re-called with MiXCR into one record per CDR3 protein. Of about 700,000 distinct CDR3 sequences in the sample, 8.6% were seen once. This sample also appeared in a second study, on yellow fever vaccine responses in identical twins.

Sequences were obtained from PBMCs. The receptors derive from a woman between 18 and 29 years old in good health.

This clonotype was counted many times. This CDR3 reads CASSVQSGAKGEKLFF. CDR3 coding DNA: TGCGCCAGCAGCGTCCAATCAGGGGCAAAGGGTGAAAAACTGTTTTTT. The chain couples TRBV5-1 to TRBJ1-4, with a tentative D call TRBD1 (6 bases). The CDR3 loop spans 16 amino acids. Trimming shortened V by 4 bases and J by 7 bases, and 20 bases separated the two germline ends. The germline V gene encodes CDR1 SGHRS and CDR2 YFSETQ.

The sample holds one count of this clonotype. At one of its ends the junction is not consistent with the germline gene, which may arise from a read error. The chain is built from TRBV6-5 and TRBJ2-7; D is unresolved. CDR3 length: 12 amino acids. Germline values: CDR1 MNHEY, CDR2 SVGAGI. The CDR3 DNA follows: TGTCCCAGCAGTTACTCTTCGTACGAGCAGTACTTC. Translating gives CPSSYSSYEQYF.

The chain combines TRBV12-3 or TRBV12-4 with TRBJ2-7; the D gene is possibly TRBD2 (7 bases). V was pared by 5 bases and J by 5 bases, with 16 bases between. The CDR3 is made up of 14 amino acids. The CDR3 sequence is CASSPWGGHDEQYF. Written as DNA, the CDR3 is TGTGCCAGCAGTCCCTGGGGGGGCCATGACGAGCAGTACTTC.